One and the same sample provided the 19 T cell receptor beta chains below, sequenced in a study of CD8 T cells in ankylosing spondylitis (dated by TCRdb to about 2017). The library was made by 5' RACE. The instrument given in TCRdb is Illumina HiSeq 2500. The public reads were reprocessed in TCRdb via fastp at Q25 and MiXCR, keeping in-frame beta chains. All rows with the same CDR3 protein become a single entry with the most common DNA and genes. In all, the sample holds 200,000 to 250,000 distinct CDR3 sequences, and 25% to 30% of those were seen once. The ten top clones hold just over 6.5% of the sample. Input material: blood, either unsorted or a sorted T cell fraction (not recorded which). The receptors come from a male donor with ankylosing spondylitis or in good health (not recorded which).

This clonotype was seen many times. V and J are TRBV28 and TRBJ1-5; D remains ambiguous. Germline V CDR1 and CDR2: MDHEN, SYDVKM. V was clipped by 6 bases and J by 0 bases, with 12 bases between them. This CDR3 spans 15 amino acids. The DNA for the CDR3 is TGTGCCAGCAGATTCTCGAGTTATAGCAATCAGCCCCAGCATTTT. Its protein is CASRFSSYSNQPQHF. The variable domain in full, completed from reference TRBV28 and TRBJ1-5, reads DVKVTQSSRYLVKRTGEKVFLECVQDMDHENMFWYRQDPGLGLRLIYFSYDVKMKEKGDIPEGYSVSREKKERFSLILESASTNQTSMYLCASRFSSYSNQPQHFGDGTRLSIL.

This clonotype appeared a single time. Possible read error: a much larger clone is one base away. CDR3 region: CASSLKWSEQYF. As DNA, the CDR3 is TGTGCCAGCAGCTTAAAGTGGAGCGAGCAGTACTTC. The chain links TRBV5-5 to TRBJ2-7; D is unresolved. Between the trimmed V and J ends, which lost 2 bases and 6 bases, there was a span of 9 bases. This CDR3 spans 12 amino acids. The germline CDR1 and CDR2 sequences are SGHKS and YYEKEE (reference sequence).

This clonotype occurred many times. This CDR3 is CASRQRQGSIEQYF. Here the CDR3 DNA reads TGTGCCAGCAGGCAACGGCAGGGCTCGATCGAGCAGTACTTC. This chain joins TRBV7-2 and TRBJ2-7; TRBD1 might be the D (5 bases). CDR1 SGHTA and CDR2 FQGNSA come from the germline V gene. Trimming took off 6 bases at V and 6 bases at J, with 18 bases between the two ends. CDR3 length: 14 amino acids.

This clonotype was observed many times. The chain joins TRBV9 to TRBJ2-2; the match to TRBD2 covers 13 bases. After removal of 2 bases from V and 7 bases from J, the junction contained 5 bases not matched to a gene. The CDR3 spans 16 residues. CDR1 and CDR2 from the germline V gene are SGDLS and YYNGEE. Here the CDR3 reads CASSVGLAGMGGELFF. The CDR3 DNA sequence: TGTGCCAGCAGCGTGGGACTAGCGGGAATGGGCGGGGAGCTGTTTTTT.

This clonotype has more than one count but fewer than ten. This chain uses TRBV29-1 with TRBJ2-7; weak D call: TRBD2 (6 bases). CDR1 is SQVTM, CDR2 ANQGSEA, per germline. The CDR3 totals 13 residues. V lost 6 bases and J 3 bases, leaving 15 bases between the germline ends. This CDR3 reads CSVRDSGSYEQYF. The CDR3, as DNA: TGCAGCGTCCGGGACTCCGGGAGCTACGAGCAGTACTTC.

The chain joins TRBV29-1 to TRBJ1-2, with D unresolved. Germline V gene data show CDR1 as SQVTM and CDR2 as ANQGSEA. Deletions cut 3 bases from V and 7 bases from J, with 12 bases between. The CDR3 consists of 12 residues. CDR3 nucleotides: TGCAGCGTTGAGATAAAGCGAGGTGGCTACACCTTC. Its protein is CSVEIKRGGYTF.

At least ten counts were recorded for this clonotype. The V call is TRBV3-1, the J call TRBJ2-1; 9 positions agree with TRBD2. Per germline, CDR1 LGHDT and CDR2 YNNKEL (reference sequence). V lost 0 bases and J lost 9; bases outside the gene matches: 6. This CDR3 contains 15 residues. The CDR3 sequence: CASSQEVAGAGEQFF. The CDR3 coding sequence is TGTGCCAGCAGCCAAGAGGTAGCGGGAGCCGGTGAGCAGTTCTTC.

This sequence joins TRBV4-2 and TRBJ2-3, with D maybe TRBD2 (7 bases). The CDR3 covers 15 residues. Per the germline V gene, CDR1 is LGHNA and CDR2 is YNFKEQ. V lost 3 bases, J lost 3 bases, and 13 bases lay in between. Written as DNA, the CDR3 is TGTGCCAGCAGCCAGGGAGGGGGGAATACAGATACGCAGTATTTT. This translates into CASSQGGGNTDTQYF.

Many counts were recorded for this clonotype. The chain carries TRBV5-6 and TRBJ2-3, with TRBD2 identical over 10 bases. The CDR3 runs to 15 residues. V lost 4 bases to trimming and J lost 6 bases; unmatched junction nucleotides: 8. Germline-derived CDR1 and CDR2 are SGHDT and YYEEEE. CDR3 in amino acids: CASSHGLAEWDTQYF. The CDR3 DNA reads TGTGCCAGCAGCCACGGACTAGCGGAATGGGATACGCAGTATTTT. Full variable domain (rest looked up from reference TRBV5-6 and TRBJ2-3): DAGVTQSPTHLIKTRGQQVTLRCSPKSGHDTVSWYQQALGQGPQFIFQYYEEEERQRGNFPDRFSGHQFPNYSSELNVNALLLGDSALYLCASSHGLAEWDTQYFGPGTRLTVL.

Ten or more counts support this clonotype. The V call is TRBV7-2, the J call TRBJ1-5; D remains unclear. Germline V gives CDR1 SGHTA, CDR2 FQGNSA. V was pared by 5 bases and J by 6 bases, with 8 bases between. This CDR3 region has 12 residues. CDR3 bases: TGTGCCAGCAGCCTTGACTCTCAGCCCCAGCATTTT. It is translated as CASSLDSQPQHF.

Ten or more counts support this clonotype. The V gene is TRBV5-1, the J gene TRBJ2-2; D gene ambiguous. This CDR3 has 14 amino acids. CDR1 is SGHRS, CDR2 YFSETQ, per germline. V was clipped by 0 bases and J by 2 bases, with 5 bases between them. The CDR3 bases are TGCGCCAGCAGCTTGGCACTAAACACCGGGGAGCTGTTTTTT. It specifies CASSLALNTGELFF.

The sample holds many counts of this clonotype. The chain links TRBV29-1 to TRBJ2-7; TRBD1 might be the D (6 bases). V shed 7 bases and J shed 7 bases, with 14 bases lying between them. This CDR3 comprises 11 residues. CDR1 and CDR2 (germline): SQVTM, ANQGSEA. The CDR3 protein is CSAEYDREQYF. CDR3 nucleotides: TGCAGCGCCGAGTACGACAGGGAGCAGTACTTC.

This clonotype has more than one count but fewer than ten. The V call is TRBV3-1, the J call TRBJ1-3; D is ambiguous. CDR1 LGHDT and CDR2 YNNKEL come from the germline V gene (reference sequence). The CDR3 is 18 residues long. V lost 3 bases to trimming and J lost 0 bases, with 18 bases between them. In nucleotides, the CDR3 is TGTGCCAGCAGCCACGTGTTTGGACCCCGGAGCTCTGGAAACACCATATATTTT. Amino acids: CASSHVFGPRSSGNTIYF.

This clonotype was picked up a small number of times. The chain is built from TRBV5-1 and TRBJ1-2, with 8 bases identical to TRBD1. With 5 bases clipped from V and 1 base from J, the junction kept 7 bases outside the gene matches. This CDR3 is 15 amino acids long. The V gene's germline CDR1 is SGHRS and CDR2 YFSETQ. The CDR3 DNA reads TGCGCCAGCAGGCCCGGGACAGGCGTTAACTATGGCTACACCTTC. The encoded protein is CASRPGTGVNYGYTF.

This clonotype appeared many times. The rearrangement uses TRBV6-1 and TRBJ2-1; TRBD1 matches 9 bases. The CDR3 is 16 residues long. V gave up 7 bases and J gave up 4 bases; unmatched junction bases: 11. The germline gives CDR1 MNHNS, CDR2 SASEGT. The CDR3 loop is CASKPSGTGLYNEQFF. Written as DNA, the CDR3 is TGTGCCAGCAAACCCTCCGGGACAGGGTTGTACAATGAGCAGTTCTTC.

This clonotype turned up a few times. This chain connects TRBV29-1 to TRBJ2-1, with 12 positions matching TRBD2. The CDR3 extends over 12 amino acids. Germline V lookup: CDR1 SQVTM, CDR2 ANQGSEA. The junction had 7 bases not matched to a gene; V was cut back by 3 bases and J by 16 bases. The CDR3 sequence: CSVDSSGRERFF. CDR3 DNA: TGCAGCGTTGATTCTAGCGGGAGGGAAAGATTCTTC.

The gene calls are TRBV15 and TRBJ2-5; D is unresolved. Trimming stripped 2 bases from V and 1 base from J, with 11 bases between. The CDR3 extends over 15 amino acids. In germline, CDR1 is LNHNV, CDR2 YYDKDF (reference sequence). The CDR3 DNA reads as TGTGCCACCAGCAGACAGCCCAGTTTCCAAGAGACCCAGTACTTC. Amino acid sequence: CATSRQPSFQETQYF.

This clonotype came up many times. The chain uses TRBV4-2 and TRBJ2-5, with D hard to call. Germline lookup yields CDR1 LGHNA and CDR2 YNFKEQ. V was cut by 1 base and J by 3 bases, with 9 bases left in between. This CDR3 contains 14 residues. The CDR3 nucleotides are TGTGCCAGCAGCCAAGGCCCGGCAGAAGAGACCCAGTACTTC. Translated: CASSQGPAEETQYF.

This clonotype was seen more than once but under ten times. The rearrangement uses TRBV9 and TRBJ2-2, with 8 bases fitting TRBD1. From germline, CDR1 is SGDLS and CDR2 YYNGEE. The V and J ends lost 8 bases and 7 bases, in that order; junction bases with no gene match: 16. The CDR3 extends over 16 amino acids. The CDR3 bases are TGTGCCAGTACCCCTCGGGGGCAGGGGGCTGTCGGGGAGCTGTTTTTT. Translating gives CASTPRGQGAVGELFF. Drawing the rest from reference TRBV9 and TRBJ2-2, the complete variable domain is DSGVTQTPKHLITATGQRVTLRCSPRSGDLSVYWYQQSLDQGLQFLIQYYNGEERAKGNILERFSAQQFPDLHSELNLSSLELGDSALYFCASTPRGQGAVGELFFGEGSRLTVL.